Detailed here is one T cell receptor (beta chain). V was pared by 4 bases and J by 2 bases, with 2 bases of the junction left unmatched. Germline CDR1 and CDR2: MDHEN and SYDVKM. This CDR3 has 14 amino acids. The data were obtained in a study of T cell responses to AZD1222 COVID-19 vaccine. TCRdb keeps only in-frame clones here, not all; method: immunoSEQ multiplex PCR. This table holds 150,000 to 200,000 clones, about nine tenths found once. V usage is TRBV28 and J usage is TRBJ1-1; 9 nucleotides line up with TRBD1. The source of this sequence is an adult who received the MenACWY meningococcal vaccine as a control. The specimen comprised peripheral blood, sampled 28 days after the second dose of the MenACWY control vaccine. For the CDR3, the DNA is TGTGCCAGCAGTTCGACAGGGGGAAACACTGAAGCTTTCTTT. Protein: CASSSTGGNTEAFF. The whole variable domain, remainder taken from reference TRBV28 and TRBJ1-1, is DVKVTQSSRYLVKRTGEKVFLECVQDMDHENMFWYRQDPGLGLRLIYFSYDVKMKEKGDIPEGYSVSREKKERFSLILESASTNQTSMYLCASSSTGGNTEAFFGQGTRLTVV.